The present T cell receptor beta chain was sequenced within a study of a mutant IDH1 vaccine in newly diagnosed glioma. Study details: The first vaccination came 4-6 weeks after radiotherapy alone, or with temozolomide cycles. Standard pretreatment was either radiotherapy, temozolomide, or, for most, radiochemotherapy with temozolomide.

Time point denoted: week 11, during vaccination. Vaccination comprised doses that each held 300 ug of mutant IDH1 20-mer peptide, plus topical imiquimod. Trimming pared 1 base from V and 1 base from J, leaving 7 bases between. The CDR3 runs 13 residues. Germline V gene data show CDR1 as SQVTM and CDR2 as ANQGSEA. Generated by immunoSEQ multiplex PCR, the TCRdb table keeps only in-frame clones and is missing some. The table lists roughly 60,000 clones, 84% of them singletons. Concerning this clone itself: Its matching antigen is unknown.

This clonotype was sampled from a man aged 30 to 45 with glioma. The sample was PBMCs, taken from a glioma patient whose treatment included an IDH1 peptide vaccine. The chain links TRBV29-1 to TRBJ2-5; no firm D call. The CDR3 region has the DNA TGCAGCGTTGAAGGGCAAGCCCAAGAGACCCAGTACTTC. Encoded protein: CSVEGQAQETQYF.